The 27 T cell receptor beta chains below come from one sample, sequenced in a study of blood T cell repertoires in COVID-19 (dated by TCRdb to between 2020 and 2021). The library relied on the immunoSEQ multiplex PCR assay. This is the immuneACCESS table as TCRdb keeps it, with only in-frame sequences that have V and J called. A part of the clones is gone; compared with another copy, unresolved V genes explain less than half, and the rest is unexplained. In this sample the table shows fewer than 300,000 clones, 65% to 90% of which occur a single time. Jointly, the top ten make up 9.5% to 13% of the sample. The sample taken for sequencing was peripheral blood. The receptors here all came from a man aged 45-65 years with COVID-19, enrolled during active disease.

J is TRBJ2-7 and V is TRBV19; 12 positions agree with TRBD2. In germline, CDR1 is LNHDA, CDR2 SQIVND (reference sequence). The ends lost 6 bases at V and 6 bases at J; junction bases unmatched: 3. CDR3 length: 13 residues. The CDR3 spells CASRGGLAGEQYF. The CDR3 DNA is TGTGCCAGTAGGGGGGGACTAGCGGGCGAGCAGTACTTC.

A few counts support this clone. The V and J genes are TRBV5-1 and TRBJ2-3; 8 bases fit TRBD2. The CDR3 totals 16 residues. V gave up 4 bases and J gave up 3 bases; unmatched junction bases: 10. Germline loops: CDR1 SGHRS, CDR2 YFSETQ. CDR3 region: CASSLTPAGGTDTQYF. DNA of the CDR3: TGCGCCAGCAGCCTGACCCCCGCGGGGGGTACAGATACGCAGTATTTT.

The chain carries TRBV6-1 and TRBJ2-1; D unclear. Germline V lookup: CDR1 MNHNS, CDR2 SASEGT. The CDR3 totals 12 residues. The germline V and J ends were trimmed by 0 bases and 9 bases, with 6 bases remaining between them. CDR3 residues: CASSEAFIEQFF. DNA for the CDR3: TGTGCCAGCAGTGAAGCGTTTATTGAGCAGTTCTTC.

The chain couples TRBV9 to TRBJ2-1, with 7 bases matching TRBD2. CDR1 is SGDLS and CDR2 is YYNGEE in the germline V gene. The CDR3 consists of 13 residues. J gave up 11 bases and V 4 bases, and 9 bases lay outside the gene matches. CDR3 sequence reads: CASSPLSGTKQFF. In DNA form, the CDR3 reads TGTGCCAGCAGCCCCCTCTCCGGGACTAAGCAGTTCTTC. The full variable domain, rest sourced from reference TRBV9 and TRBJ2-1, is DSGVTQTPKHLITATGQRVTLRCSPRSGDLSVYWYQQSLDQGLQFLIQYYNGEERAKGNILERFSAQQFPDLHSELNLSSLELGDSALYFCASSPLSGTKQFFGPGTRLTVL.

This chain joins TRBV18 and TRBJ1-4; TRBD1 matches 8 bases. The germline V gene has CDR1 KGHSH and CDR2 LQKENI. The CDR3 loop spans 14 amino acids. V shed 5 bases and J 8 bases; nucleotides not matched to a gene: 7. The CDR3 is CASSKDRVEEKLFF. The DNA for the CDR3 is TGTGCCAGCTCAAAGGACAGGGTTGAGGAAAAACTGTTTTTT.

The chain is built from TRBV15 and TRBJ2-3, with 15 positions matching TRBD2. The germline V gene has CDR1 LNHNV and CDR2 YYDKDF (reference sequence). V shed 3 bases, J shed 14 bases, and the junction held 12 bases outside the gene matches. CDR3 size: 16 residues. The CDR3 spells CATSSHSGTSGGSGYF. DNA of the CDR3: TGTGCCACCAGCAGTCATTCCGGGACTAGCGGGGGGTCCGGGTATTTT.

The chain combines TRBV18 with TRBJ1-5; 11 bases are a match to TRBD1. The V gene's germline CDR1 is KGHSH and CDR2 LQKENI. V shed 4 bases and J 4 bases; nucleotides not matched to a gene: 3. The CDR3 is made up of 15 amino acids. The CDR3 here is CASSRGQGDNQPQHF. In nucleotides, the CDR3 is TGTGCCAGCTCACGGGGACAGGGGGATAATCAGCCCCAGCATTTT.

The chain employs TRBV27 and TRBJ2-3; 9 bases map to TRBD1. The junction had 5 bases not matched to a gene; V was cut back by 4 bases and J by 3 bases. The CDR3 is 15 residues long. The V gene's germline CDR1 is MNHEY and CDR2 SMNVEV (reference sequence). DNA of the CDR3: TGTGCCAGCAGTTCCGCCGGGACAGGGACAGATACGCAGTATTTT. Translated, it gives CASSSAGTGTDTQYF.

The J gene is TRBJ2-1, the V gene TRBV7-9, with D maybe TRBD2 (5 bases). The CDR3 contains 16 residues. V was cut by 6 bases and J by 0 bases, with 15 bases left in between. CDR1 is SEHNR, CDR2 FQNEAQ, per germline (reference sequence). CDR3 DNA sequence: TGTGCCAGCAGACACGAGCGGAGGAGCTCCTACAATGAGCAGTTCTTC. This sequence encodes CASRHERRSSYNEQFF.

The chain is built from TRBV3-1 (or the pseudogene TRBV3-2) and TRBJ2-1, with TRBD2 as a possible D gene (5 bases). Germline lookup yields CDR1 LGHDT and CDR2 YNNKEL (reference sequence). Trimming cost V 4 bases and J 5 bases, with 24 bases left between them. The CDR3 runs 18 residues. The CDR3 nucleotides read TGTGCCAGCAGCCCAAAAAGATACCGGGGTTACTATCACAATGAGCAGTTCTTC. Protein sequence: CASSPKRYRGYYHNEQFF.

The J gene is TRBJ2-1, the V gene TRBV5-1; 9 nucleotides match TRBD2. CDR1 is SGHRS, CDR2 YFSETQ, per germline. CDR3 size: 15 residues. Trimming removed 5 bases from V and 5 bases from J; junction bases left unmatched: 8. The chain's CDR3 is CASSSSGGLNNEQFF. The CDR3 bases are TGCGCCAGCAGTTCCAGCGGGGGGTTAAACAATGAGCAGTTCTTC.

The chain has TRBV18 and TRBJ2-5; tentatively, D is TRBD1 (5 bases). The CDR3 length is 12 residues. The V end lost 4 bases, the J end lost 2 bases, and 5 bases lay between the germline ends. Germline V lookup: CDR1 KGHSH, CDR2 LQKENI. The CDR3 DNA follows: TGTGCCAGCTCACGACAGCAAGAGACCCAGTACTTC. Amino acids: CASSRQQETQYF.

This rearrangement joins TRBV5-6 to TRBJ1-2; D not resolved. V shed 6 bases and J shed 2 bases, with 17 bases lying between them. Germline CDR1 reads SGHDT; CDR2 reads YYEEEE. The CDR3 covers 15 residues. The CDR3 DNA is TGTGCCAGCACCAATCCCCCGGGAAGGAACTATGGCTACACCTTC. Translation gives CASTNPPGRNYGYTF.

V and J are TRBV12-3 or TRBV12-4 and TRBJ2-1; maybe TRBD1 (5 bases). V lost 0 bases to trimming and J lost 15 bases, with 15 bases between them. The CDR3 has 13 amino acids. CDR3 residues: CASSLAGQSRTFF. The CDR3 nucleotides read TGTGCCAGCAGTTTAGCGGGGCAAAGCCGTACGTTCTTC.

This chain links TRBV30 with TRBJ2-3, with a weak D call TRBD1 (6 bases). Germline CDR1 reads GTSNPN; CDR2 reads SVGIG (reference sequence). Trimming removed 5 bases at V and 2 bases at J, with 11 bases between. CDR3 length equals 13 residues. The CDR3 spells CAWVGDTTDTQYF. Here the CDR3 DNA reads TGTGCCTGGGTGGGGGACACCACAGATACGCAGTATTTT.

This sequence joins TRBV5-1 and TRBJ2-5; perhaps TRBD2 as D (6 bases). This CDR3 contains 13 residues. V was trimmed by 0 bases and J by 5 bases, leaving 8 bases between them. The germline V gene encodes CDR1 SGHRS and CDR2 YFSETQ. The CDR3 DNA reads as TGCGCCAGCAGCTTGGCTGGGGGGGAGACCCAGTACTTC. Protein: CASSLAGGETQYF.

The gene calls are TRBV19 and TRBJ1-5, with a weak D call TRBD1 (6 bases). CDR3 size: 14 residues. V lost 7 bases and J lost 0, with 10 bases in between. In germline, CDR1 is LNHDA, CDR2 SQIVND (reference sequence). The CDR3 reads CASNDRYSNQPQHF. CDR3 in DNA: TGTGCCAGTAACGACAGGTATAGCAATCAGCCCCAGCATTTT.

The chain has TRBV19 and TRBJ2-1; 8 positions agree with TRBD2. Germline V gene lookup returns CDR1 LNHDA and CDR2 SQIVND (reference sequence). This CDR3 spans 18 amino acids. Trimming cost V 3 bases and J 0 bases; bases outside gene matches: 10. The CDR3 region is CASSIYGAGATSYNEQFF. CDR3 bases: TGTGCCAGTAGTATTTATGGAGCGGGAGCGACCTCCTACAATGAGCAGTTCTTC.

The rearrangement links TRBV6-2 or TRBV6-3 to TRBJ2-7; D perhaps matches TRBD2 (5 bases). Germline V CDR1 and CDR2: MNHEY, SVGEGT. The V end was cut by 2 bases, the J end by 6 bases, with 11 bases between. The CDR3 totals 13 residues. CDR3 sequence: CASSYPGVGEQYF. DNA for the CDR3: TGTGCCAGCAGTTACCCCGGGGTGGGCGAGCAGTACTTC.

In nucleotides, the CDR3 is TGTGCCAGCAGTCCGCCTCGGGACAGGATCAATTCACCCCTCCACTTT. It translates to CASSPPRDRINSPLHF. The gene calls are TRBV27 and TRBJ1-6; TRBD1 agrees at 8 bases. Germline values: CDR1 MNHEY, CDR2 SMNVEV (reference sequence). This CDR3 spans 16 amino acids. Trimming at V came to 5 bases and at J to 7 bases, leaving 10 bases not matched to a gene.

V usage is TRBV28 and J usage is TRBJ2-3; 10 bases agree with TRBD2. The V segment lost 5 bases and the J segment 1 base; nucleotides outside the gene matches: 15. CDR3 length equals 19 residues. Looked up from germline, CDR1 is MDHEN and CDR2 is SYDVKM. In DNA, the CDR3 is TGTGCCAGCAGTCCACTATACCCCGAGCTAGCGGGGGGCACAGATACGCAGTATTTT. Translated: CASSPLYPELAGGTDTQYF. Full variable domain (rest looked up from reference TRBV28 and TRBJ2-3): DVKVTQSSRYLVKRTGEKVFLECVQDMDHENMFWYRQDPGLGLRLIYFSYDVKMKEKGDIPEGYSVSREKKERFSLILESASTNQTSMYLCASSPLYPELAGGTDTQYFGPGTRLTVL.

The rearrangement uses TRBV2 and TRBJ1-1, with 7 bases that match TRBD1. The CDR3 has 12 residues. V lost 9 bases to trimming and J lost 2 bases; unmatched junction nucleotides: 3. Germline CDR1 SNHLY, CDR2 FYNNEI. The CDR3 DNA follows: TGTGCCAGAAACAGGGGTAACACTGAAGCTTTCTTT. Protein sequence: CARNRGNTEAFF.

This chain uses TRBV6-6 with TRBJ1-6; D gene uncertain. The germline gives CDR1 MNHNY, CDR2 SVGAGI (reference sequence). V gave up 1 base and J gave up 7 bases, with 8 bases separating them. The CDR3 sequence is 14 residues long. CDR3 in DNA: TGTGCCAGCAGTTACTTTCAACAGAATTCACCCCTCCACTTT. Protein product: CASSYFQQNSPLHF.

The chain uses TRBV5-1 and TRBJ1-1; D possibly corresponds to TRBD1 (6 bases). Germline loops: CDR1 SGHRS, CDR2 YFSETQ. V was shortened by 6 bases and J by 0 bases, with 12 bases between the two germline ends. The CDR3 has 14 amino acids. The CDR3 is CASTQTGMNTEAFF. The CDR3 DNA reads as TGCGCCAGCACCCAAACAGGGATGAACACTGAAGCTTTCTTT.

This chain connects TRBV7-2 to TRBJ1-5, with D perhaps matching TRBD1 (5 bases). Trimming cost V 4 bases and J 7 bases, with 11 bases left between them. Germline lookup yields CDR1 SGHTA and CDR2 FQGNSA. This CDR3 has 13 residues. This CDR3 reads CASSSQTAQPQHF. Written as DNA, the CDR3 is TGTGCCAGCAGCTCACAGACAGCCCAGCCCCAGCATTTT.

The CDR3 DNA sequence: TGTGCCAGCAGCGCCCGGACAAGAAACAATGAGCAGTTCTTC. As protein: CASSARTRNNEQFF. The chain combines TRBV5-4 with TRBJ2-1, with D possibly TRBD1 on 5 matching bases. Germline values: CDR1 SGHNT, CDR2 YYREEE (reference sequence). CDR3 size: 14 residues. Trimming left V 4 bases short and J 5 bases short, with 13 bases between. Full variable domain (missing parts from reference TRBV5-4 and TRBJ2-1): ETGVTQSPTHLIKTRGQQVTLRCSSQSGHNTVSWYQQALGQGPQFIFQYYREEENGRGNFPPRFSGLQFPNYSSELNVNALELDDSALYLCASSARTRNNEQFFGPGTRLTVL.

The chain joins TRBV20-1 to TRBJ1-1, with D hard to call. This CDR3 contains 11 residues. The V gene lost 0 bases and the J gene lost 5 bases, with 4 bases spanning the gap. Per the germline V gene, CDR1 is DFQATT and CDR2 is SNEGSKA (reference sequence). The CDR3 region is CSARDLTEAFF. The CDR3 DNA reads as TGCAGTGCTAGAGATCTAACTGAAGCTTTCTTT.